This T cell receptor (beta chain) came from a study of regulatory T cells in long-lasting Graves disease. Turning to the study itself: Prior antithyroid drug treatment in newly diagnosed Graves' patients lasted under 3 months. Study findings and constraints: Persistent Graves' disease cases displayed lower TCR diversity than newly diagnosed ones.

This clonotype was picked up many times. Its antigen is still unknown. Time point given: newly diagnosed GD, antithyroid drugs for less than 3 months. TCR sequences were obtained from RNA taken from PBMCs. One endocrinology department in Xi'an, China, was where patients came from. The V segment lost 2 bases and the J segment 0 bases; nucleotides outside the gene matches: 4. The CDR3 covers 15 residues. Looked up from germline, CDR1 is SQVTM and CDR2 is ANQGSEA. Both iRepertoire HTBI primers and Arm-PCR of CDR3 regions were used to build the TCR beta libraries. TCRdb used MiXCR to reprocess the multiplex PCR reads, holding one entry per CDR3 protein. This table has under 300,000 distinct CDR3 sequences, 20% to 25% appearing once.

The source was peripheral blood mononuclear cells (PBMCs), collected at new diagnosis, from a patient treated with antithyroid drugs. The rearrangement uses TRBV29-1 and TRBJ2-7, with 10 bases identical to TRBD2. This TCR was sampled from a female donor with Graves disease. As DNA, the CDR3 is TGCAGCGTTGAACGGACTAGCGGAGACTCCTACGAGCAGTACTTC. Its translation: CSVERTSGDSYEQYF.